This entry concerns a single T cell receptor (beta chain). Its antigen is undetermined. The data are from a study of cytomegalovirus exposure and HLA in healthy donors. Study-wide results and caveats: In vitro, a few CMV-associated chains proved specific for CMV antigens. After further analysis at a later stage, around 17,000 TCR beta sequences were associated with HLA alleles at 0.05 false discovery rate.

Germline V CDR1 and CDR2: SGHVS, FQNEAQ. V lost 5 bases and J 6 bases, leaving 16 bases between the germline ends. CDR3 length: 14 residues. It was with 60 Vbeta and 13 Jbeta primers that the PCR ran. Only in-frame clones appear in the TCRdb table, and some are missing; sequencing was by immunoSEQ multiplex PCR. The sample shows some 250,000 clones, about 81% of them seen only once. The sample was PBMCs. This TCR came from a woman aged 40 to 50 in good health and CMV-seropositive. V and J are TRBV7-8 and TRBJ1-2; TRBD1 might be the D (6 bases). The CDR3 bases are TGTGCCAGCAGCCCCCAACAGGGTTTCGATGGCTACACCTTC. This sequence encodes CASSPQQGFDGYTF. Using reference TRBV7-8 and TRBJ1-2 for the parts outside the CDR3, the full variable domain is GAGVSQSPRYKVAKRGQDVALRCDPISGHVSLFWYQQALGQGPEFLTYFQNEAQLDKSGLPSDRFFAERPEGSVSTLKIQRTQQEDSAVYLCASSPQQGFDGYTFGSGTRLTVV.